This TCR beta chain stems from a study of human T cells and chemical hapten exposure. Across the whole study: Small pooled library volume differences chiefly drove per-sample TCR yield variation.

What the library attached to individual cDNA molecules were unique molecular identifiers. A single record per CDR3 protein comes from TCRdb applying MiXCR to the RACE reads. Among approximately 160,000 distinct CDR3 sequences listed, about a quarter were seen once. The V and J ends lost 6 bases and 2 bases respectively, with 12 bases between them. This CDR3 is built from 14 residues. Germline V gene sequence: CDR1 MNHEY, CDR2 SVGAGI. Of note for this clonotype: Its specificity is not known.

Time point reported: patch test 3, about 24 weeks after DPC sensitization. Treatment denoted: therapeutic diphenylcyclopropenone sensitization with weekly scalp DPC. The study's findings and limits: Controls formed significantly fewer large CDR3 similarity clusters than expanded TCRs did. Expanded TCR counts at PT1 went up together with patch test score, a positive correlation.

The sample consisted of whole blood, taken in connection with sensitization to the hapten diphenylcyclopropenone (DPC). The chain has TRBV6-5 and TRBJ2-3, with D tentatively TRBD1 (6 bases). The receptor was derived from a woman aged 18 to 35 with alopecia areata. Some clones in this sample may be carry-over from other donors' samples. The CDR3 loop is CASRPTGVTDTQYF. In DNA, the CDR3 is TGTGCCAGCAGGCCGACAGGTGTCACAGATACGCAGTATTTT.